This T cell receptor (beta chain) was obtained from a study of T-cell memory formation after mild COVID-19. Overall study: Clusters of TCRs were largely donor specific. Broader study findings: Largely, contracting CD4+ clones fell within CM and EM, and contracting CD8+ clones within EMRA. CD4/CD8 balance characterized clones contracting day 15 to 85, and CD4+ skew characterized later expanders. The authors did not confirm SARS-CoV-2 specificity of second-wave clones peaking day 37.

Germline values: CDR1 SGHTA, CDR2 FQGTGA. The CDR3 loop spans 18 amino acids. The V and J ends lost 3 bases and 0 bases respectively, with 19 bases between them. Comment on this clonotype: The antigen is unknown.

Each CDR3 protein gets one entry after TCRdb re-called the 5' RACE reads with MiXCR. The repertoire has about 430,000 distinct CDR3 sequences, 20% to 30% of them found once; the top ten carry roughly 9.7%. The TCR comes from an adult woman who had mild COVID-19 (a few samples of this study predate the infection). Cell type and time point are not known. V usage is TRBV7-3 and J usage is TRBJ2-3; D assignment may be TRBD1 or TRBD2 (5 bases each). Sequences were obtained from PBMCs or a T cell subset sorted from them (not recorded which). The CDR3: CASSFLGTPGTSTDTQYF. CDR3 in DNA: TGTGCCAGCAGCTTTCTCGGGACGCCCGGAACTAGCACAGATACGCAGTATTTT. The complete variable domain, with remaining parts taken from reference TRBV7-3 and TRBJ2-3, reads GAGVSQTPSNKVTEKGKYVELRCDPISGHTALYWYRQSLGQGPEFLIYFQGTGAADDSGLPNDRFFAVRPEGSVSTLKIQRTERGDSAVYLCASSFLGTPGTSTDTQYFGPGTRLTVL.